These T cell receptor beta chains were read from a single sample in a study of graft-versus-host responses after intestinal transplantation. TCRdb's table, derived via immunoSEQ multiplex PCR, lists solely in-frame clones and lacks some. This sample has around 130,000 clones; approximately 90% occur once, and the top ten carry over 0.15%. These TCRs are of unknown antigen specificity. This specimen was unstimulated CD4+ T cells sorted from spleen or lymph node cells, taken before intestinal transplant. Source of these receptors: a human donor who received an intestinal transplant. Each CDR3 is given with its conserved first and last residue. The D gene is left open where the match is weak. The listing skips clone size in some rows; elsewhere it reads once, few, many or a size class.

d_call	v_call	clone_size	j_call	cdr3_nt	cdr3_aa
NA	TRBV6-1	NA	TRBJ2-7	TGTGCCAGCAGTGGGAGTAGGGGCCGGGGGCAGTACTTC	CASSGSRGRGQYF
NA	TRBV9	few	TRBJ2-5	TGTGCCAGCAGCGTAGGGGGTGGGGAGACCCAGTACTTC	CASSVGGGETQYF
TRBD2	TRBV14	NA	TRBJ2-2	TGTGCCAGCAGCCCCGTCGGGGGGGGTTACACCGGGGAGCTGTTTTTT	CASSPVGGGYTGELFF
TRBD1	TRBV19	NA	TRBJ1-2	TGTGCCAGTAGTATGTTGGGGCAGGGGGTTAATGGCTACACCTTC	CASSMLGQGVNGYTF
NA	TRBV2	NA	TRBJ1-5	TGTGCCAGCGCGCGGGGGCTCAATCAGCCCCAGCATTTT	CASARGLNQPQHF
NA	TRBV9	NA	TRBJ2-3	TGTGCCAGCAGCGTAAGGTCTAGCCAAACAGATACGCAGTATTTT	CASSVRSSQTDTQYF
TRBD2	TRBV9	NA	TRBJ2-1	TGTGCCAGCAGCGCTCGACTAGCGGTTTACAATGAGCAGTTCTTC	CASSARLAVYNEQFF
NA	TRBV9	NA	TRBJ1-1	TGTGCCAGCAGCGTAGGGCTACGTCAGGACACTGAAGCTTTCTTT	CASSVGLRQDTEAFF
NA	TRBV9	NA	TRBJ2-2	TGTGCCAGCCGGACGGCATCTAACACCGGGGAGCTGTTTTTT	CASRTASNTGELFF
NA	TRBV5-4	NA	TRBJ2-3	TGTGCCAGCAGCTTGGCGGCTTTAGACACAGATACGCAGTATTTT	CASSLAALDTDTQYF
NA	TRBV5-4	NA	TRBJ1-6	TGTGCCAGCAGCTTGGACGGGGAATCCTCCTATAATTCACCCCTCCACTTT	CASSLDGESSYNSPLHF
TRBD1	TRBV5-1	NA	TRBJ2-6	TGCGCCAGCGGGGCGAGGGGACAGGGTACTGGGGCCAACGTCCTGACTTTC	CASGARGQGTGANVLTF
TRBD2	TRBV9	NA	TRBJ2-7	TGTGCCAGCAGCGTAGGCCCGATTTATCAAGCGGGGGCAGACGAGCAGTACTTC	CASSVGPIYQAGADEQYF
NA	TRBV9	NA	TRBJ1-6	TGTGCCAGCAGCTCCCCGGGGATTTATAATTCACCCCTCCACTTT	CASSSPGIYNSPLHF
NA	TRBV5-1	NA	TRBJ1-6	TGCGCCAGCAGAACAGGCGAGTACTCCTATAATTCACCCCTCCACTTT	CASRTGEYSYNSPLHF
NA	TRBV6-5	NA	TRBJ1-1	TGTGCCAGCAGTTACCCTGGTTCTGAAGCTTTCTTT	CASSYPGSEAFF
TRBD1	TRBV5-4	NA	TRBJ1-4	TGTGCCAGCAGCCGGGACAGGCAGGGAGAAAAACTGTTTTTT	CASSRDRQGEKLFF
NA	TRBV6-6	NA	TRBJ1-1	TGTGCCAGCAGGAGAGGTGCTGAAGCTTTCTTT	CASRRGAEAFF
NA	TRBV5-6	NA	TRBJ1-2	TGTGCCAGCAGCTTGAGCAGCGCTAACTATGACTACACCTTC	CASSLSSANYDYTF
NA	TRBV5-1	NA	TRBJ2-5	TGCGCCAGCAGCTACGAAGAGACCCAGTACTTC	CASSYEETQYF
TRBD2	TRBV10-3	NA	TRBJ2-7	TGTGCCATCAGCCTCGAGTCCGGGGGGTGGGGTGAAGGCGACGAGCAGTACTTC	CAISLESGGWGEGDEQYF
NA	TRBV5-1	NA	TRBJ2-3	TGCGCCAGCAGCCGCGCGACGGGCACAGATACGCAGTATTTT	CASSRATGTDTQYF
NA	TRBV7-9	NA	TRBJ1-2	TGTGCCAGCAGTTCAGAAGGGTATGGCTACACCTTC	CASSSEGYGYTF
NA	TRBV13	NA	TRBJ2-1	TGTGCCAGCAGCCCAAATTTGGTCTGGGCCGATGAAACAATCTTC	CASSPNLVWADETIF
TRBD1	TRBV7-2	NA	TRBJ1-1	TGTGCCAGCAGCCCCCTAGGACAGGGAACGAACACTGAAGCTTTCTTT	CASSPLGQGTNTEAFF
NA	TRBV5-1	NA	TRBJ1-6	TGCGCCAGCAGCTTAAGCAGGGCCGGTGGTTCACCCCTCCACTTT	CASSLSRAGGSPLHF
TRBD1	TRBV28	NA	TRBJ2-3	TGTGCCAGCAGTACAGGGGGCACAGATACGCAGTATTTT	CASSTGGTDTQYF
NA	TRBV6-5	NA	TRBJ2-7	TGTGCCAGCAGCCGGGAGCCCCGAGCCTACGAGCAGTACTTC	CASSREPRAYEQYF
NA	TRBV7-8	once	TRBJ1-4	TGTGCCAGCAGCTGGACGGGGAATAATGAAAAACTGTTTTTT	CASSWTGNNEKLFF
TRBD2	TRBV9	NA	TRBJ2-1	TGTGCCAGCAGCCTTAGCGGGGGAGTGGGTAATGAGCAGTTCTTC	CASSLSGGVGNEQFF
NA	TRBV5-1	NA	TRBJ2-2	TGCGCCAGCAGCGCCAGGGGATCGAACACCGGGGAGCTGTTTTTT	CASSARGSNTGELFF
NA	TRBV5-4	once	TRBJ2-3	TGTGCCAGCAGCCCGTCGGCGGGTTTCACAGATACGCAGTATTTT	CASSPSAGFTDTQYF
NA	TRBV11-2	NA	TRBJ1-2	TGTGCCAGCCAAACTCAGGGTTCCCTGGGGAATAGCTACACCTTC	CASQTQGSLGNSYTF
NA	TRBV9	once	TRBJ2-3	TGTGCCAGCAGCTTCAGGGGTCTAGCGACAGATACGCAGTATTTT	CASSFRGLATDTQYF
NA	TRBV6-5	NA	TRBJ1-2	TGTGCCAGCAGCTCCGGACAGAACTATGGCTACACCTTC	CASSSGQNYGYTF
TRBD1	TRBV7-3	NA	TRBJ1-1	TGTGCCAGCAGCGACGGGACAGGGGGGACTGAAGCTTTCTTT	CASSDGTGGTEAFF
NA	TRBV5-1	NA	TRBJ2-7	TGCGCCAGCAGCTTGGTGGCGGGGTTCGAGCAGTACTTC	CASSLVAGFEQYF
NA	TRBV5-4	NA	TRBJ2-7	TGTGCCAGCAGCTTGTCGGGGTCCCTCTACGAGCAGTACTTC	CASSLSGSLYEQYF
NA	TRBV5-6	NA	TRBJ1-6	TGTGCCAGCAGCTTTTCGTCTGTTTTTAATTCACCCCTCCACTTT	CASSFSSVFNSPLHF
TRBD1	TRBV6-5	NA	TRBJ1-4	TGTGCCAGCAAGGGGGCAAATGAAAAACTGTTTTTT	CASKGANEKLFF
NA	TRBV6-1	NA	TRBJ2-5	TGTGCCAGCAGAAGAGGGCCAGAGGCCCAGTACTTC	CASRRGPEAQYF
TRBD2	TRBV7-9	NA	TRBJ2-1	TGTGCCAGCAGCCAGCCAGCGGGGGCCGGGGGGGGTGAGCAGTTCTTC	CASSQPAGAGGGEQFF
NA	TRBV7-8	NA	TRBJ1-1	TGTGCCAGCAGCTTATCTGGGATGAACACTGAAGCTTTCTTT	CASSLSGMNTEAFF
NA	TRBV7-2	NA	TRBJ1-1	TGTGCCAGCACCCGGGGGGGCCAGAACACTGAAGCTTTCTTT	CASTRGGQNTEAFF